A single sample gave rise to the 5 T cell receptor beta chains below, sequenced in a study of cytomegalovirus exposure and HLA in healthy donors. 60 Vbeta and 13 Jbeta primers were used in PCR. TCRdb's table, derived via immunoSEQ multiplex PCR, lists solely in-frame clones and lacks some. The table has 120,000 or so clones, roughly 82% seen once; the top ten hold around 1.4%. The sample was PBMCs. These receptors all come from a woman between 18 and 29 years old in good health and CMV-seronegative.

V usage is TRBV6-5 and J usage is TRBJ2-7; no reliable D call. In germline, CDR1 is MNHEY, CDR2 SVGAGI. V lost 3 bases to trimming and J lost 1 base, with 10 bases between them. The CDR3 sequence is 14 residues long. The CDR3 spells CASSYQDRSYEQYF. For the CDR3, the DNA is TGTGCCAGCAGTTATCAGGATCGTTCCTACGAGCAGTACTTC.

This clone was detected only once. This sequence joins TRBV13 and TRBJ2-1; the match to TRBD1 covers 9 bases. With V trimmed by 4 bases and J by 2 bases, 3 bases remained unmatched. CDR1 and CDR2 from the germline V gene are PRHDT and FYEKMQ (reference sequence). The CDR3 spans 15 residues. The CDR3, as DNA: TGTGCCAGCAGCTCTACAGGGGGCGCCTACAATGAGCAGTTCTTC. This sequence encodes CASSSTGGAYNEQFF.

The chain uses TRBV28 and TRBJ1-5, with D unclear. The CDR3 runs to 13 residues. Looked up from germline, CDR1 is MDHEN and CDR2 is SYDVKM. Trimming pared 6 bases from V and 3 bases from J, leaving 9 bases between. This CDR3 is CASRQNHNQPQHF. The CDR3 region has the DNA TGTGCCAGCAGACAGAACCACAATCAGCCCCAGCATTTT.

This clone was detected only a few times. V usage is TRBV29-1 and J usage is TRBJ2-3; no clear D gene. From germline, CDR1 is SQVTM and CDR2 ANQGSEA. The length of the CDR3 is 12 residues. V was cut by 6 bases and J by 4 bases, with 11 bases left in between. For the CDR3, the DNA is TGCAGCGTCCGGCTGGGCCCAGATACGCAGTATTTT. Its translation is CSVRLGPDTQYF.

As regards this clone: Mismatch with germline at one junction end may stem from a read error. This chain links TRBV4-1 with TRBJ2-6, with D perhaps TRBD2 (6 bases). The CDR3 covers 22 residues. Germline V gene sequence: CDR1 MGHRA, CDR2 YSYEKL. The CDR3 nucleotides are TGCGCCAGCAGCCAAGAAGCCGACCTGATGCGGGGCCTCCACTCTGGGGCCAACGGCCTGACTTTC. Protein sequence: CASSQEADLMRGLHSGANGLTF.